This TCR beta chain was recorded in a study of blood T cell repertoires in COVID-19. Study-wide background: Donors in the United States, Italy and Spain gave samples during acute or convalescent COVID-19. T cells, B-cell-depleted T cells, or PBMCs provided the cDNA or gDNA that served as material.

This clone was counted many times. In the original analysis: Reference gene primer amplification gave estimated nucleated cell counts. The repertoire was sequenced with immunoSEQ multiplex PCR; TCRdb's copy has only in-frame clones and lacks some. V and J calls plus clone size are reproduced from that table; the DNA served to infer D and trimming. Among about 130,000 clones listed, about 74% were seen once. Deletions cut 0 bases from V and 7 bases from J, with 10 bases between. The CDR3 consists of 13 residues. Germline V gene sequence: CDR1 SGHDN, CDR2 FVKESK. The sample consisted of peripheral blood. The V call is TRBV14, the J call TRBJ2-7, with D tentatively TRBD2 (5 bases). The receptor comes from a man in his 60s with acute or convalescent COVID-19. In DNA form, the CDR3 reads TGTGCCAGCAGCCAAGAATACAGCGGTGAGCAGTACTTC. This encodes CASSQEYSGEQYF.